The 10 T cell receptor beta chains in this list originate from one sample, sequenced in a study of shared clonotypes between healthy human individuals. Assay: immunoSEQ multiplex PCR; the TCRdb copy retains only in-frame clones and omits some. The sample consists of approximately 2,000,000 clones, about 90% of them appearing once. The specimen sequenced was naive CD4+ T cells from PBMCs. Noted subset: CD45RA+ positively selected. The receptor source for this set is a man between 18 and 29 years old in good health. Some clones in this sample may be carry-over from other donors' samples.

The V and J genes are TRBV28 and TRBJ2-1, with TRBD1 as a possible D gene (5 bases). The V and J ends lost 9 bases and 2 bases respectively, with 14 bases between them. CDR3 length equals 14 residues. The germline V gene encodes CDR1 MDHEN and CDR2 SYDVKM. The CDR3 spells CASFQPGTYNEQFF. The DNA for the CDR3 is TGTGCCAGTTTCCAGCCAGGGACCTACAATGAGCAGTTCTTC. Variable domain in full (rest from reference TRBV28 and TRBJ2-1): DVKVTQSSRYLVKRTGEKVFLECVQDMDHENMFWYRQDPGLGLRLIYFSYDVKMKEKGDIPEGYSVSREKKERFSLILESASTNQTSMYLCASFQPGTYNEQFFGPGTRLTVL.

CDR3 sequence (DNA): TGCGCCAGCAGCTTGGCCCCTGTGGGAGCGGTAGAAGAGACCCAGTACTTC. Amino acids: CASSLAPVGAVEETQYF. The chain employs TRBV5-1 and TRBJ2-5; the D gene is possibly TRBD2 (5 bases). The CDR3 is 17 amino acids. Germline-derived CDR1 and CDR2 are SGHRS and YFSETQ. Trimming left V 0 bases short and J 3 bases short, with 18 bases between.

The chain carries TRBV19 and TRBJ2-2; D is tentatively TRBD1 or TRBD2 (7 bases each). The CDR3 runs to 19 residues. Germline lookup yields CDR1 LNHDA and CDR2 SQIVND (reference sequence). Trimming removed 2 bases from V and 3 bases from J, with 22 bases in between. The DNA of the CDR3 is TGTGCCAGTAGTATAACTATTCTGTCGGGGAGGGGGCACACCGGGGAGCTGTTTTTT. As protein: CASSITILSGRGHTGELFF.

The rearrangement uses TRBV6-6 and TRBJ2-1; the D gene is possibly TRBD1 (6 bases). V was cut by 5 bases and J by 4 bases, with 15 bases left in between. Germline V gene data show CDR1 as MNHNY and CDR2 as SVGAGI (reference sequence). CDR3 size: 15 residues. The CDR3 spells CASSQESGAYNEQFF. CDR3 nucleotides: TGTGCCAGCAGTCAGGAGTCAGGGGCGTACAATGAGCAGTTCTTC.

The chain combines TRBV7-2 with TRBJ2-7, with 11 bases fitting TRBD1. The germline gives CDR1 SGHTA, CDR2 FQGNSA. V was clipped by 2 bases and J by 5 bases; unmatched bases: 14. The CDR3 spans 18 residues. The CDR3 sequence is CASSLNRPGTGGRNEQYF. The CDR3 coding sequence is TGTGCCAGCAGCTTAAATCGGCCCGGGACAGGGGGAAGGAACGAGCAGTACTTC.

This clone was seen a single time. The chain is built from TRBV5-1 and TRBJ2-7; D may be TRBD2 (5 bases). Between the trimmed V and J ends, which lost 4 bases and 0 bases, there was a span of 17 bases. Germline V gene data show CDR1 as SGHRS and CDR2 as YFSETQ. This CDR3 has 16 residues. The CDR3 DNA follows: TGCGCCAGCAGCCAGAGCACGGGATTAAGCTCCTACGAGCAGTACTTC. Translated, it gives CASSQSTGLSSYEQYF.

This clone has just one count. The chain joins TRBV15 to TRBJ2-1; 11 nucleotides align to TRBD1. Germline V CDR1 and CDR2: LNHNV, YYDKDF (reference sequence). Trimming took 3 bases from V and 4 from J; bases not matched to a gene: 2. CDR3 length: 15 residues. CDR3 nucleotide sequence: TGTGCCACCAGCAGGGGACAGGGGGAGTACAATGAGCAGTTCTTC. This gives the protein CATSRGQGEYNEQFF.

A single count supports this clone. This chain links TRBV19 with TRBJ1-5; D perhaps matches TRBD1 (5 bases). The V end was cut by 3 bases, the J end by 0 bases, with 12 bases between. The germline CDR1 and CDR2 sequences are LNHDA and SQIVND (reference sequence). The CDR3 is 16 amino acids. The CDR3, as DNA: TGTGCCAGTAGTATCCAGGGAGAGAATAGCAATCAGCCCCAGCATTTT. Its protein is CASSIQGENSNQPQHF.

V and J are TRBV19 and TRBJ1-5; D call uncertain. The germline V and J ends were trimmed by 5 bases and 0 bases, with 11 bases remaining between them. Germline loops: CDR1 LNHDA, CDR2 SQIVND (reference sequence). The CDR3 contains 15 residues. CDR3 amino acids: CASSPRGYSNQPQHF. CDR3 bases: TGTGCCAGTAGTCCCCGGGGTTATAGCAATCAGCCCCAGCATTTT. The whole variable domain, filled in from reference TRBV19 and TRBJ1-5, reads DGGITQSPKYLFRKEGQNVTLSCEQNLNHDAMYWYRQDPGQGLRLIYYSQIVNDFQKGDIAEGYSVSREKKESFPLTVTSAQKNPTAFYLCASSPRGYSNQPQHFGDGTRLSIL.

This chain uses TRBV5-1 with TRBJ2-2; the D is unclear. The V gene's germline CDR1 is SGHRS and CDR2 YFSETQ. The length of the CDR3 is 14 residues. Between the trimmed V and J ends, which lost 9 bases and 8 bases, there was a span of 20 bases. CDR3 nucleotide sequence: TGCGCCACCTGCGTGGACCCGTCACAGGGGGAGCTGTTTTTT. Amino acids: CATCVDPSQGELFF.